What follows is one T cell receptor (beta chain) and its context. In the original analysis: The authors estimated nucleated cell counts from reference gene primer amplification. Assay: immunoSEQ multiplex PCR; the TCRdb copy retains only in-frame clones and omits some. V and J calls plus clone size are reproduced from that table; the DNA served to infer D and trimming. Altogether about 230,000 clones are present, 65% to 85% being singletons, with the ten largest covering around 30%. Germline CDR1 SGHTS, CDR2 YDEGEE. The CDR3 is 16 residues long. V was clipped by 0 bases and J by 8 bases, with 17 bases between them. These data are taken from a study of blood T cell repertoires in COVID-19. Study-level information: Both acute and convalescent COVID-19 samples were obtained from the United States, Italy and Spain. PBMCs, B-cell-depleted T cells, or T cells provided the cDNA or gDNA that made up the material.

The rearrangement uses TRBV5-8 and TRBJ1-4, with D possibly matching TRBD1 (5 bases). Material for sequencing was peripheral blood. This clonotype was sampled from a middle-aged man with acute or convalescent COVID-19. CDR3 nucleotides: TGTGCCAGCAGCTTGGGAAGGGGAAGGTACGAAGAAAAACTGTTTTTT. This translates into CASSLGRGRYEEKLFF.